This T cell receptor (beta chain) comes out of a study of blood T cell repertoires in COVID-19. Looking at the study overall: Italy, Spain and the United States were the sources of the convalescent and acute COVID-19 samples.

Sequencing used immunoSEQ multiplex PCR; TCRdb keeps in-frame clones, though not all of them. Among 140,000 or so clones listed, more than 75% were seen once. The V end lost 4 bases, the J end lost 0 bases, and 8 bases lay between the germline ends. This CDR3 is built from 14 residues. Looked up from germline, CDR1 is SGHRS and CDR2 is YFSETQ. Recruits, aged about 18 to 100 years, lived in around 24 US areas. Grouping used clinical history reported by participants in a survey and questionnaire. Recovery meant two consecutive negative NP/OP PCR tests, professional clearance, or resolved symptoms. Sequenced: PBMCs or T cells enriched from blood (not recorded which). This TCR was recovered from a man in his sixties who had recovered from COVID-19. The chain is built from TRBV5-1 and TRBJ1-3, with D possibly TRBD1 on 5 matching bases. The CDR3 bases are TGCGCCAGCAGCCGGACAAGCTCTGGAAACACCATATATTTT. This translates into CASSRTSSGNTIYF.